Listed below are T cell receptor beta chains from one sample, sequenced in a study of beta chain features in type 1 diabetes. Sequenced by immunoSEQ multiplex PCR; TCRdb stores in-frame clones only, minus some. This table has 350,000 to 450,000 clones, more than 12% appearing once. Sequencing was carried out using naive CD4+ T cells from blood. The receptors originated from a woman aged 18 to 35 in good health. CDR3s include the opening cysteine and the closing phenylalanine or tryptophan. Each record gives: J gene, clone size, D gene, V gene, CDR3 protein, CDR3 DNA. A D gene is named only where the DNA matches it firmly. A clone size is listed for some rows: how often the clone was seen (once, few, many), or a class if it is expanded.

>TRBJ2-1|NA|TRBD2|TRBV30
CAWSARGLARGGEQFF
TGTGCCTGGAGTGCCCGGGGACTAGCTCGAGGGGGTGAGCAGTTCTTC
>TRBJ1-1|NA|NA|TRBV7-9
CASSLARPQNTEAFF
TGTGCCAGCAGCTTAGCGCGTCCCCAGAACACTGAAGCTTTCTTT
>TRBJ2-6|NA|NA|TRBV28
CASSRADVSSGANVLTF
TGTGCCAGCAGCCGAGCGGACGTTAGCTCTGGGGCCAACGTCCTGACTTTC
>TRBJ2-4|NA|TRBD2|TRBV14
CASSHLAGGSKNIQYF
TGTGCCAGCAGCCACTTAGCGGGAGGGTCCAAAAACATTCAGTACTTC
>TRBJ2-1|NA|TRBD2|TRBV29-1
CSARTSGLYNEQFF
TGCAGCGCCCGGACTAGCGGGTTATACAATGAGCAGTTCTTC
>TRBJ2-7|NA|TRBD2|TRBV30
CAWSALAGGYEQYF
TGTGCCTGGAGTGCGCTAGCGGGAGGCTACGAGCAGTACTTC
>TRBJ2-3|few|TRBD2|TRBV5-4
CASSYGTSGSVNTQYF
TGTGCCAGCAGCTACGGGACTAGCGGGAGTGTGAATACGCAGTATTTT
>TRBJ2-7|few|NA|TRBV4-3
CASSQLLSYEQYF
TGCGCCAGCAGCCAGCTATTAAGCTACGAGCAGTACTTC
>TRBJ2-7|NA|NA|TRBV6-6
CASSSVRSSYEQYF
TGTGCCAGCAGTTCTGTGAGGTCCTCCTACGAGCAGTACTTC
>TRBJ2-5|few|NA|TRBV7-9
CASSSNGAGRRETQYF
TGTGCCAGCAGCTCCAATGGGGCAGGGCGACGGGAGACCCAGTACTTC
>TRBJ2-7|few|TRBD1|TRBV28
CASLVYGTGKSYEQYF
TGTGCCAGCCTAGTTTATGGGACAGGGAAGTCCTACGAGCAGTACTTC
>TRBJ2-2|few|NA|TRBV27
CASSWSNTGELFF
TGTGCCAGCAGTTGGAGTAACACCGGGGAGCTGTTTTTT
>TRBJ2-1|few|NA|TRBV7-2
CASSLGRRGLNEQFF
TGTGCCAGCAGCTTAGGACGTAGGGGCTTGAATGAGCAGTTCTTC
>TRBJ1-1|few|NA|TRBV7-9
CASSLPAAGLNTEAFF
TGTGCCAGCAGCTTACCGGCGGCAGGGCTGAACACTGAAGCTTTCTTT
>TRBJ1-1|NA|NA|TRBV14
CASSHRDTYTEAFF
TGTGCCAGCAGTCACCGGGACACCTACACTGAAGCTTTCTTT
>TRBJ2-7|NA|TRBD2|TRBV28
CASSYIGEGGYEQYF
TGTGCCAGCAGTTATATAGGGGAGGGAGGCTACGAGCAGTACTTC